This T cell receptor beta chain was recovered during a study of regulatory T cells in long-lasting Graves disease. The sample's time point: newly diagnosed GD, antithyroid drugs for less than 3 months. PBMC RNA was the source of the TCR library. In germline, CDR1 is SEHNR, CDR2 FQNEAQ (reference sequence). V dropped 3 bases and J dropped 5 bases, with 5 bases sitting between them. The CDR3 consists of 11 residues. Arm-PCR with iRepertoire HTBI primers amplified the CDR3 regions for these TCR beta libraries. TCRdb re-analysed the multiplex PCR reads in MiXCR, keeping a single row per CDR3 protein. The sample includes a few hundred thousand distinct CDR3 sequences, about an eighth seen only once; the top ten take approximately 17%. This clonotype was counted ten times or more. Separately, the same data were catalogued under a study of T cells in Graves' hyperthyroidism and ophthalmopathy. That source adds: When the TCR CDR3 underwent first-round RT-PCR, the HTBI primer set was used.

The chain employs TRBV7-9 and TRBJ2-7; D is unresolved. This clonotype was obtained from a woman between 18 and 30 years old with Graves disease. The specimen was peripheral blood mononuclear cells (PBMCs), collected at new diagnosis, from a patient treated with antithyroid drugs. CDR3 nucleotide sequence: TGTGCCAGCAGCTTTACGGACGAGCAGTACTTC. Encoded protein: CASSFTDEQYF. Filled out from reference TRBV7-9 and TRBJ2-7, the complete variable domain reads DTGVSQNPRHKITKRGQNVTFRCDPISEHNRLYWYRQTLGQGPEFLTYFQNEAQLEKSRLLSDRFSAERPKGSFSTLEIQRTEQGDSAMYLCASSFTDEQYFGPGTRLTVT.